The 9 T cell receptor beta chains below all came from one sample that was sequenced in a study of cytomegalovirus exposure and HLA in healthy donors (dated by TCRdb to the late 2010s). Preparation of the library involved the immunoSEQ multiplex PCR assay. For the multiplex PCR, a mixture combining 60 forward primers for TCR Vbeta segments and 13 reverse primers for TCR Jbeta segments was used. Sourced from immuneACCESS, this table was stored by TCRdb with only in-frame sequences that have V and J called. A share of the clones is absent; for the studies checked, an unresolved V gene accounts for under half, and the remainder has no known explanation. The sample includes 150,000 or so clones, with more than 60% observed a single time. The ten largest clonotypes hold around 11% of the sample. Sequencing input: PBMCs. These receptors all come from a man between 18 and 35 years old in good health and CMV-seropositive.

In DNA form, the CDR3 reads TGTGCCAGCAGCAGGGGGCATAGCAATCAGCCCCAGCATTTT. Protein product: CASSRGHSNQPQHF. The chain has TRBV5-6 and TRBJ1-5; 7 bases map to TRBD1. The CDR3 runs to 14 residues. CDR1 and CDR2 from the germline V gene are SGHDT and YYEEEE. The J segment lost 0 bases and the V segment lost 4 bases, leaving 1 base of the junction unmatched.

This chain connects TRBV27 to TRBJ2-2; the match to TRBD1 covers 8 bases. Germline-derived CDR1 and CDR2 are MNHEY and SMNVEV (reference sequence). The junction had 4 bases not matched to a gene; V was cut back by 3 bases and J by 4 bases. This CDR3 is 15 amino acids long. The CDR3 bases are TGTGCCAGCAGTTTGACAGGGGCCGCCACCGGGGAGCTGTTTTTT. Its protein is CASSLTGAATGELFF.

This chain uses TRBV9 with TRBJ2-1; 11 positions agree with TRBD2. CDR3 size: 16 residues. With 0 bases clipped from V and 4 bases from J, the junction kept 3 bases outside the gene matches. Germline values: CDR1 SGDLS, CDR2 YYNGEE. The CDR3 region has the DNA TGTGCCAGCAGCGTAGGGCTAGCGGGAGGTTACAATGAGCAGTTCTTC. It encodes CASSVGLAGGYNEQFF.

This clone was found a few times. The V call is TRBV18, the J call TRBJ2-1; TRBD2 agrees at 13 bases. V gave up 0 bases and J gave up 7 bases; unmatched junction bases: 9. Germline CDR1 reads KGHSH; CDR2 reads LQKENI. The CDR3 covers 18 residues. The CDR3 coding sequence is TGTGCCAGCTCACCACCCGGTTCCGGGACTAGCGGGAAGAATGAGCAGTTCTTC. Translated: CASSPPGSGTSGKNEQFF.

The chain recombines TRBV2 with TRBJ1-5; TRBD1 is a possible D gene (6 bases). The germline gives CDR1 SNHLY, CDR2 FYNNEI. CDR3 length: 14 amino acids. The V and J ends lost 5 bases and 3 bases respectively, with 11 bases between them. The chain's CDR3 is CASSRGQSNQPQHF. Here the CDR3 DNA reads TGTGCCAGCAGTAGAGGACAGTCCAATCAGCCCCAGCATTTT.

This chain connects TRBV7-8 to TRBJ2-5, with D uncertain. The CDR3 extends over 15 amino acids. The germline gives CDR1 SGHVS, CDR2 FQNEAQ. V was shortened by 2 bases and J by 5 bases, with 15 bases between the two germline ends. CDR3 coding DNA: TGTGCCAGCAGCTTACAGAGTGCAGGTCTGGAGACCCAGTACTTC. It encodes CASSLQSAGLETQYF.

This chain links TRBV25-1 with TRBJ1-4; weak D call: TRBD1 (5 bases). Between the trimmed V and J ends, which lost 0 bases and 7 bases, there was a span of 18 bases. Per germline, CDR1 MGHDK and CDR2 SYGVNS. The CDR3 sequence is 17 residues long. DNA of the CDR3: TGTGCCAGCAGTGAATATAAGTTGTCCTTGGGGGGTGAAAAACTGTTTTTT. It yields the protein CASSEYKLSLGGEKLFF.

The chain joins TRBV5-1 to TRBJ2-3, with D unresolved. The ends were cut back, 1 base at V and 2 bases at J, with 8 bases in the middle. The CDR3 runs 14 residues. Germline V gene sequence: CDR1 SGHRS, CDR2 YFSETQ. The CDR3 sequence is CASSLIAVTDTQYF. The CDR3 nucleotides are TGCGCCAGCAGCTTGATAGCAGTCACAGATACGCAGTATTTT.

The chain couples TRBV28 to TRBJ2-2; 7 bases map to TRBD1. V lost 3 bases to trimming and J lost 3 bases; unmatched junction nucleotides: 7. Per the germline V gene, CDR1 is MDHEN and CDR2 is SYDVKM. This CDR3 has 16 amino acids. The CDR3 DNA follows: TGTGCCAGCAGTTTGGCCGGGACAGCAGACACCGGGGAGCTGTTTTTT. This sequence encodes CASSLAGTADTGELFF.